The 7 T cell receptor beta chains below all came from one sample that was sequenced in a study of T-cell memory formation after mild COVID-19. MiXCR, run by TCRdb on the 5' RACE reads, gives a single entry per CDR3 protein. This sample yields 300,000 to 400,000 distinct CDR3 sequences, of which roughly 13% are seen a single time; 22% belongs to the top ten. Sequenced material: PBMCs or a T cell subset sorted from them (not recorded which). The receptors were gathered from a man in his late teens or twenties who had mild COVID-19 (a few samples of this study predate the infection). Cell type and time point are not known.

This sequence joins TRBV2 and TRBJ1-6, with 7 bases aligning to TRBD1. From germline, CDR1 is SNHLY and CDR2 FYNNEI. This CDR3 spans 15 amino acids. Unmatched junction bases numbered 7, after V lost 7 bases and J lost 4 bases. CDR3 in amino acids: CASILDRPYNSPLHF. The CDR3 nucleotides read TGTGCCAGCATCTTGGACAGGCCTTATAATTCACCCCTCCACTTT.

The V gene is TRBV9, the J gene TRBJ2-3; 9 bases are shared with TRBD2. The germline gives CDR1 SGDLS, CDR2 YYNGEE. The CDR3 is made up of 18 amino acids. Trimming at V came to 2 bases and at J to 4 bases, leaving 14 bases not matched to a gene. Here the CDR3 DNA reads TGTGCCAGCAGCGTCTCTCCTTCGTGGGCTAGCGGGGCAGATACGCAGTATTTT. As protein: CASSVSPSWASGADTQYF.

The chain couples TRBV21-1 to TRBJ1-1; the table's D call, TRBD1, has no DNA check behind it. TRBV21-1 corresponds to a pseudogene. The CDR3 sequence is 17 residues long. In nucleotides, the CDR3 is TGTGCCAGCAGCTCCAAAGTGGGGGACGGAGAGAACACTGAAGCTTTCTTT. Translation: CASSSKVGDGENTEAFF.

V usage is TRBV12-3 or TRBV12-4 and J usage is TRBJ1-1; no reliable D call. The germline V and J ends were trimmed by 4 bases and 4 bases, with 7 bases remaining between them. There are 12 residues in the CDR3. DNA of the CDR3: TGTGCCAGCAGTTGGGCGGGCACTGAAGCTTTCTTT. Translated, it gives CASSWAGTEAFF.

The chain uses TRBV7-2 and TRBJ2-7; a weak D match, TRBD2 (5 bases). CDR1 is SGHTA and CDR2 is FQGNSA in the germline V gene. The CDR3 totals 16 residues. Deletions cut 1 base from V and 1 base from J, with 14 bases between. CDR3 sequence: CASSLGEYIFSYEQYF. Written as DNA, the CDR3 is TGTGCCAGCAGCTTAGGGGAGTACATCTTTTCCTACGAGCAGTACTTC.

V and J are TRBV28 and TRBJ1-4; 7 positions agree with TRBD1. Germline CDR1 is MDHEN and CDR2 is SYDVKM. The V segment lost 4 bases and the J segment 8 bases; nucleotides outside the gene matches: 13. CDR3 length equals 16 residues. In DNA, the CDR3 is TGTGCCAGCAGTTCCGGACAGGCCCTGGTTTCGGAAAAACTGTTTTTT. Amino acids: CASSSGQALVSEKLFF.

The rearrangement links TRBV6-2 or TRBV6-3 to TRBJ2-7; 8 nucleotides align to TRBD2. Looked up from germline, CDR1 is MNHEY and CDR2 is SVGEGT. J lost 3 bases, V lost 10 bases, and 11 bases had no gene match. CDR3 length equals 14 residues. CDR3 nucleotides: TGTGCCACCATCCAGAGCGGGGGTAACTACGAGCAGTACTTC. Translating gives CATIQSGGNYEQYF.